A single T cell receptor (beta chain) is shown here with its context. Its antigen is not identified. Via MiXCR, TCRdb re-called the 5' RACE reads, giving one row per CDR3 protein. This table holds around 530,000 distinct CDR3 sequences, 13% to 15% found once. This sample is drawn from a study of identical twins. Germline CDR1 is SGHRS and CDR2 is YFSETQ. The V end lost 3 bases, the J end lost 2 bases, and 11 bases lay between the germline ends. The CDR3 is 14 residues long. The study's findings and limits: For monozygotic twins, models underestimated out-of-frame TCR alpha sharing. Among out-of-frame alpha sequences shared by twins, low generation probability occurred in excess. The study reached conclusions through statistical analysis that was cross-sectional, not following the same donors.

These data were also filed under a second study, of yellow fever vaccine responses in identical twins.

This chain joins TRBV5-1 and TRBJ1-1, with D possibly TRBD1 on 5 matching bases. Sequencing used CD4+ T cells sorted from blood. The receptor comes from a woman aged 18-29 years in good health. The CDR3 spells CASSWDGVNTEAFF. CDR3 sequence (DNA): TGCGCCAGCAGCTGGGACGGTGTAAACACTGAAGCTTTCTTT. Using reference TRBV5-1 and TRBJ1-1 for the parts outside the CDR3, the full variable domain is KAGVTQTPRYLIKTRGQQVTLSCSPISGHRSVSWYQQTPGQGLQFLFEYFSETQRNKGNFPGRFSGRQFSNSRSEMNVSTLELGDSALYLCASSWDGVNTEAFFGQGTRLTVV.